The 14 T cell receptor beta chains listed next were all sequenced from one sample in a study of T cells in localized non-small cell lung cancer. Clones were sequenced by immunoSEQ multiplex PCR, and TCRdb holds only the in-frame ones, with some missing. Counted here are some 39,000 clones, 70% to 80% occurring once; the ten biggest clones make up about 37%. The sequencing here drew on PBMCs, taken before any cancer treatment. These receptors all stem from a woman aged 40-69 years with stage II squamous cell lung carcinoma.

The CDR3 coding sequence is TGTGCCAGCAGCCCTCTAGCGGGAGCCTACAATGAGCAGTTCTTC. This codes for CASSPLAGAYNEQFF. The chain links TRBV7-3 to TRBJ2-1; 10 bases map to TRBD2. Germline loops: CDR1 SGHTA, CDR2 FQGTGA. J lost 2 bases, V lost 5 bases, and 3 bases had no gene match. The CDR3 totals 15 residues.

The chain links TRBV18 to TRBJ2-2; D possibly corresponds to TRBD1 (6 bases). Trimming stripped 6 bases from V and 3 bases from J, with 11 bases between. The CDR3 extends over 14 amino acids. CDR1 is KGHSH and CDR2 is LQKENI in the germline V gene. CDR3 residues: CASSPRTDTGELFF. DNA of the CDR3: TGTGCCAGCTCTCCCCGGACAGACACCGGGGAGCTGTTTTTT. Complete variable domain (other parts from reference TRBV18 and TRBJ2-2): NAGVMQNPRHLVRRRGQEARLRCSPMKGHSHVYWYRQLPEEGLKFMVYLQKENIIDESGMPKERFSAEFPKEGPSILRIQQVVRGDSAAYFCASSPRTDTGELFFGEGSRLTVL.

The chain recombines TRBV7-2 with TRBJ1-5; 8 bases line up with TRBD1. This CDR3 region has 15 residues. In germline, CDR1 is SGHTA, CDR2 FQGNSA. With V trimmed by 1 base and J by 7 bases, 6 bases remained unmatched. CDR3 region: CASSLGDRPGQPQHF. The CDR3 nucleotides read TGTGCCAGCAGCTTAGGGGACAGGCCGGGGCAGCCCCAGCATTTT. Looking up the rest from reference TRBV7-2 and TRBJ1-5 gives the full variable domain: GAGVSQSPSNKVTEKGKDVELRCDPISGHTALYWYRQSLGQGLEFLIYFQGNSAPDKSGLPSDRFSAERTGGSVSTLTIQRTQQEDSAVYLCASSLGDRPGQPQHFGDGTRLSIL.

This rearrangement joins TRBV29-1 to TRBJ2-7, with D perhaps given as TRBD1 or TRBD2 (5 bases each). The germline CDR1 and CDR2 sequences are SQVTM and ANQGSEA. This CDR3 is 14 amino acids long. V lost 0 bases and J 3 bases, leaving 12 bases between the germline ends. The CDR3 sequence: CSVEDGTGNYEQYF. The CDR3 DNA reads as TGCAGCGTTGAAGATGGGACGGGGAACTACGAGCAGTACTTC.

The genes are TRBV6-1 and TRBJ2-7, with D possibly matching TRBD1 (6 bases). The CDR3 consists of 14 residues. The germline CDR1 and CDR2 sequences are MNHNS and SASEGT. The V and J ends lost 6 bases and 1 base respectively, with 13 bases between them. CDR3 protein: CASRNRDTSYEQYV. As DNA, the CDR3 is TGTGCCAGCAGGAATAGGGACACGTCCTACGAGCAGTACGTC.

The V call is TRBV4-2, the J call TRBJ2-2; weak D call: TRBD1 (5 bases). CDR1 and CDR2 from the germline V gene are LGHNA and YNFKEQ. V was pared by 0 bases and J by 2 bases, with 13 bases between. There are 17 residues in the CDR3. In nucleotides, the CDR3 is TGTGCCAGCAGCCAAGAGGCGCTAGGGGAAAACACCGGGGAGCTGTTTTTT. This encodes CASSQEALGENTGELFF.

This chain joins TRBV7-9 and TRBJ2-1; the D is unclear. Trimming removed 2 bases from V and 1 base from J, with 0 bases in between. This CDR3 comprises 12 residues. Germline CDR1 SEHNR, CDR2 FQNEAQ (reference sequence). The CDR3 coding sequence is TGTGCCAGCAGCTTATCCTACAATGAGCAGTTCTTC. Amino acids: CASSLSYNEQFF.

In its sample, this clone was seen once. The genes are TRBV5-1 and TRBJ2-3; 8 bases map to TRBD1. The CDR3 runs 17 residues. CDR1 and CDR2 (germline): SGHRS, YFSETQ. V lost 0 bases, J lost 0 bases, and 6 bases stayed unmatched. The CDR3 protein is CASSLARDRISTDTQYF. DNA of the CDR3: TGCGCCAGCAGCTTGGCCCGGGACAGGATAAGCACAGATACGCAGTATTTT.

DNA for the CDR3: TGTGCCAGCAGTTTCGGTAGCGGGGGGGCCACCACAGATACGCAGTATTTT. This encodes CASSFGSGGATTDTQYF. The V gene is TRBV28, the J gene TRBJ2-3; 11 bases map to TRBD2. The CDR3 has 17 residues. The germline V gene has CDR1 MDHEN and CDR2 SYDVKM. The ends lost 3 bases at V and 2 bases at J; junction bases unmatched: 7.

The genes are TRBV11-2 and TRBJ2-5, with D unclear. CDR1 and CDR2 from the germline V gene are SGHAT and FQNNGV. Deletions cut 8 bases from V and 2 bases from J, with 18 bases between. This CDR3 contains 15 residues. CDR3 loop: CASQGVEHSQETQYF. The DNA of the CDR3 is TGTGCCAGCCAAGGAGTAGAGCACAGTCAAGAGACCCAGTACTTC.

The V gene is TRBV11-2, the J gene TRBJ2-5; D not resolved. V was shortened by 4 bases and J by 4 bases, with 10 bases between the two germline ends. Germline V gives CDR1 SGHAT, CDR2 FQNNGV. This CDR3 is 13 amino acids long. DNA for the CDR3: TGTGCCAGCAGCTCCCAAGGGCGAGAGACCCAGTACTTC. This codes for CASSSQGRETQYF.

The chain carries TRBV18 and TRBJ2-6; TRBD2 might be the D (6 bases). Trimming pared 2 bases from V and 2 bases from J, leaving 10 bases between. Germline values: CDR1 KGHSH, CDR2 LQKENI. CDR3 length equals 16 residues. The CDR3 spells CASSPAGFAGANVLTF. As DNA, the CDR3 is TGTGCCAGCTCACCAGCGGGGTTTGCTGGGGCCAACGTCCTGACTTTC.

The V call is TRBV2, the J call TRBJ2-7; 7 bases match TRBD2. Germline lookup yields CDR1 SNHLY and CDR2 FYNNEI. The CDR3 length is 14 residues. The V segment lost 5 bases and the J segment 7 bases; nucleotides outside the gene matches: 11. The CDR3 bases are TGTGCCAGCAGTACCCGCGCGGGGGTGGAGGAGCAGTACGTC. Its protein product is CASSTRAGVEEQYV.

This sequence joins TRBV19 and TRBJ1-6; 10 bases align to TRBD1. CDR1 is LNHDA, CDR2 SQIVND, per germline (reference sequence). The CDR3 is 14 residues long. Trimming took 4 bases from V and 10 from J; bases not matched to a gene: 4. The CDR3 is CASSRTGGRSPLHF. DNA for the CDR3: TGTGCCAGTAGTAGGACAGGGGGACGGTCACCCCTCCACTTT.